This entry lists 15 T cell receptor beta chains sequenced from one sample in a study of siplizumab effects on memory and regulatory T cells. Libraries were prepared by immunoSEQ multiplex PCR; TCRdb keeps only in-frame clonotypes and omits some of them. Among approximately 68,000 clones listed, about 89% were seen once. The source material was CD8+ T cells sorted from blood. The receptors come from a human donor in good health.

The V call is TRBV27, the J call TRBJ1-1; no reliable D call. CDR1 and CDR2 from the germline V gene are MNHEY and SMNVEV (reference sequence). This CDR3 has 13 amino acids. V was shortened by 10 bases and J by 0 bases, with 12 bases between the two germline ends. The CDR3 loop reads CATMEVMNTEAFF. DNA for the CDR3: TGTGCCACCATGGAGGTGATGAACACTGAAGCTTTCTTT.

This sequence joins TRBV7-9 and TRBJ2-7; 7 nucleotides line up with TRBD2. The CDR3 extends over 15 amino acids. The germline CDR1 and CDR2 sequences are SEHNR and FQNEAQ (reference sequence). Trimming removed 5 bases from V and 5 bases from J; junction bases left unmatched: 12. The CDR3 DNA sequence: TGTGCCAGCAGCGCCGCGGGGCGGGAGTTCCACGAGCAGTACTTC. Translated: CASSAAGREFHEQYF.

The chain recombines TRBV4-2 with TRBJ2-7; 12 bases align to TRBD2. Germline CDR1 and CDR2: LGHNA and YNFKEQ. With 1 base clipped from V and 1 base from J, the junction kept 11 bases outside the gene matches. The CDR3 spans 19 residues. For the CDR3, the DNA is TGTGCCAGCAGCCAAGCCCTAAGGGCCGGGACTAGCGGGTCCTACGAGCAGTACTTC. It codes for CASSQALRAGTSGSYEQYF.

V and J are TRBV15 and TRBJ1-5; 10 bases are a match to TRBD1. The CDR3 contains 15 residues. The J segment lost 7 bases and the V segment lost 1 base, leaving 4 bases of the junction unmatched. CDR1 and CDR2 (germline): LNHNV, YYDKDF (reference sequence). CDR3: CATSRGQGAGQPQHF. CDR3 DNA: TGTGCCACCAGCAGAGGACAGGGGGCTGGGCAGCCCCAGCATTTT.

This clone was picked up one time. The rearrangement links TRBV9 to TRBJ1-1; D not resolved. Germline CDR1 SGDLS, CDR2 YYNGEE. Trimming pared 3 bases from V and 2 bases from J, leaving 14 bases between. The CDR3 contains 15 residues. The CDR3 region is CASSEEGWLNTEAFF. The CDR3 DNA follows: TGTGCCAGCAGCGAGGAGGGATGGTTAAACACTGAAGCTTTCTTT.

The rearrangement links TRBV15 to TRBJ2-7, with 7 bases aligning to TRBD2. Germline-derived CDR1 and CDR2 are LNHNV and YYDKDF (reference sequence). CDR3 size: 13 residues. V gave up 3 bases and J gave up 2 bases; unmatched junction bases: 1. The CDR3 sequence: CATSSGLAYEQYF. CDR3 sequence (DNA): TGTGCCACCAGCAGCGGACTAGCCTACGAGCAGTACTTC.

The rearrangement joins TRBV2 to TRBJ2-7, with D uncertain. Trimming removed 5 bases at V and 2 bases at J, with 1 base between. Germline assignment: CDR1 SNHLY and CDR2 FYNNEI. The CDR3 totals 10 residues. This chain's CDR3 is CASSTYEQYF. In nucleotides, the CDR3 is TGTGCCAGCAGTACCTACGAGCAGTACTTC.

The genes are TRBV19 and TRBJ2-7; D is uncertain. The CDR3 has 13 amino acids. Germline V gene lookup returns CDR1 LNHDA and CDR2 SQIVND (reference sequence). V was pared by 3 bases and J by 7 bases, with 13 bases between. The CDR3 DNA reads TGTGCCAGTAGTATGGGTCCACTTTTGGAGCAGTACTTC. It is translated as CASSMGPLLEQYF.

The chain is built from TRBV10-2 and TRBJ2-7; tentative D call: TRBD2 (5 bases). V lost 4 bases and J 0 bases, leaving 13 bases between the germline ends. CDR1 is WSHSY, CDR2 SAAADI, per germline. The CDR3 sequence is 15 residues long. The CDR3 sequence is CASSVSAESSYEQYF. The CDR3 DNA sequence: TGCGCCAGCAGTGTCTCAGCGGAGAGCTCCTACGAGCAGTACTTC.

The chain is built from TRBV29-1 and TRBJ1-2; D not resolved. Trimming took off 2 bases at V and 3 bases at J, with 10 bases between the two ends. There are 13 residues in the CDR3. Germline V gives CDR1 SQVTM, CDR2 ANQGSEA. The CDR3 bases are TGCAGCGTTGAACCGCGTGGGGACTATGGCTACACCTTC. Its translation: CSVEPRGDYGYTF.

The V call is TRBV14, the J call TRBJ2-3; perhaps TRBD1 as D (6 bases). Trimming took off 4 bases at V and 2 bases at J, with 13 bases between the two ends. CDR3 length: 15 amino acids. In germline, CDR1 is SGHDN, CDR2 FVKESK. The CDR3 coding sequence is TGTGCCAGCAGCCCCCCTACAGGGTACACAGATACGCAGTATTTT. Encoded protein: CASSPPTGYTDTQYF.

This clone was picked up one time. The chain recombines TRBV19 with TRBJ2-5; 9 bases align to TRBD2. Germline V gives CDR1 LNHDA, CDR2 SQIVND (reference sequence). This CDR3 is 16 amino acids long. V lost 3 bases, J lost 5 bases, and 10 bases stayed unmatched. In nucleotides, the CDR3 is TGTGCCAGTAGTATGTTAGCGGGGGCCCTCTTGGAGACCCAGTACTTC. This sequence encodes CASSMLAGALLETQYF.

The gene calls are TRBV7-8 and TRBJ2-1; 8 bases are shared with TRBD1. This CDR3 has 15 residues. From germline, CDR1 is SGHVS and CDR2 FQNEAQ. The junction had 12 bases not matched to a gene; V was cut back by 5 bases and J by 9 bases. The CDR3 DNA reads TGTGCCAGCAGCCACGGCGGACAGGGACCTCCTGAGCAGTTCTTC. This encodes CASSHGGQGPPEQFF.

This rearrangement joins TRBV19 to TRBJ2-3; D might be TRBD1 (6 bases). CDR1 LNHDA and CDR2 SQIVND come from the germline V gene (reference sequence). The CDR3 is 13 residues long. Deletions cut 5 bases from V and 4 bases from J, with 10 bases between. CDR3 residues: CASSWTAADTQYF. The CDR3 DNA follows: TGTGCCAGTAGTTGGACAGCCGCAGATACGCAGTATTTT.

This sequence joins TRBV4-1 and TRBJ2-7; 9 bases are a match to TRBD2. From germline, CDR1 is MGHRA and CDR2 YSYEKL. The CDR3 covers 14 residues. V lost 5 bases to trimming and J lost 3 bases; unmatched junction nucleotides: 5. CDR3 sequence: CASSSLAGHYEQYF. CDR3 coding DNA: TGCGCCAGCAGCTCCCTAGCGGGGCACTACGAGCAGTACTTC.